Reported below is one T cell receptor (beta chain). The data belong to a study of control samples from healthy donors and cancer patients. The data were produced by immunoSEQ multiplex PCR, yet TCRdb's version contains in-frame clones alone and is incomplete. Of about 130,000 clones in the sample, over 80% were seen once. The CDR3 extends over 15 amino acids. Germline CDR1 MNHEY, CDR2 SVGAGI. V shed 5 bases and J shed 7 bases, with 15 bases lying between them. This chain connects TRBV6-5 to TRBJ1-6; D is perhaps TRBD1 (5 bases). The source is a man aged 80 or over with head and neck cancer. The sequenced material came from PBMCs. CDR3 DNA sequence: TGTGCCAGCAGTACAGACAGAGTATGGAATTCACCCCTCCACTTT. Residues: CASSTDRVWNSPLHF.